This T cell receptor beta chain was found in a study of T cell repertoires in cytomegalovirus infection. Whole-study context: Indicated by public TCR beta signatures were CMV infection and matching HLA type.

Germline V gene lookup returns CDR1 MNHEY and CDR2 SVGAGI. With 8 bases removed from V and 2 bases from J, the gap between germline ends came to 12 bases. The CDR3 extends over 14 amino acids. Of note for this clonotype: Its antigen is not identified.

TCRdb recomputed calls from the reads with MiXCR, one row per CDR3 protein. The repertoire holds approximately 590,000 distinct CDR3 sequences, with approximately 40% as singletons. The sequence derives from a human donor in good health (CMV status not recorded). Some clones in this sample may be carry-over from other donors' samples. Material: cultured PBMCs, obtained from culture after CMV antigen stimulation. This chain connects TRBV6-5 to TRBJ2-2; D unclear. The CDR3 bases are TGTGCCAGCGGGCAGGCCTCTAACACCGGGGAGCTGTTTTTT. Encoded protein: CASGQASNTGELFF.